Presented here are 6 T cell receptor beta chains from one specimen sequenced in a study of blood T cell repertoires in COVID-19. The method was immunoSEQ multiplex PCR; TCRdb's version includes in-frame clones alone and lacks a portion of them. The repertoire consists of fewer than 150,000 clones, with approximately 90% occurring once and the leading ten covering approximately 4.3%. Sequencing was carried out using peripheral blood. Receptor source: a woman aged 50 to 60 with acute or convalescent COVID-19.

The rearrangement links TRBV6-6 to TRBJ1-4, with 10 bases aligning to TRBD1. Germline V CDR1 and CDR2: MNHNY, SVGAGI (reference sequence). The CDR3 sequence is 18 residues long. Trimming removed 5 bases from V and 0 bases from J; junction bases left unmatched: 9. CDR3 protein: CASSGSTGGLTTNEKLFF. The DNA of the CDR3 is TGTGCCAGCAGTGGATCGACAGGGGGCTTAACAACTAATGAAAAACTGTTTTTT.

The rearrangement joins TRBV18 to TRBJ2-5, with TRBD2 matching over 7 bases. CDR3 length equals 13 residues. CDR1 and CDR2 (germline): KGHSH, LQKENI. The trim removed 3 bases at V and 5 bases at J, leaving 3 bases unmatched. CDR3 DNA sequence: TGTGCCAGCTCACCTAGACTAGCCGAGACCCAGTACTTC. It specifies CASSPRLAETQYF.

This chain links TRBV3-1 (or the pseudogene TRBV3-2) with TRBJ2-4, with TRBD1 as a possible D gene (6 bases). Per germline, CDR1 LGHDT and CDR2 YNNKEL (reference sequence). The V end was cut by 4 bases, the J end by 0 bases, with 13 bases between. The CDR3 has 16 residues. The CDR3 spells CASSPGTLLAKNIQYF. CDR3 bases: TGTGCCAGCAGCCCGGGGACACTTCTAGCCAAAAACATTCAGTACTTC.

This chain uses TRBV28 with TRBJ2-2; D is unresolved. CDR1 is MDHEN and CDR2 is SYDVKM in the germline V gene. V lost 5 bases to trimming and J lost 1 base, with 8 bases between them. The CDR3 contains 14 residues. CDR3 sequence: CASSTHRNTGELFF. The DNA of the CDR3 is TGTGCCAGCAGTACCCACAGGAACACCGGGGAGCTGTTTTTT.

The DNA for the CDR3 is TGTGCCAGCAGCGTAGCAAGCGGGGGGACGTCCGGGGAGCTGTTTTTT. Translating it yields CASSVASGGTSGELFF. V usage is TRBV9 and J usage is TRBJ2-2, with 9 bases that match TRBD2. The CDR3 contains 16 residues. With 0 bases clipped from V and 6 bases from J, the junction kept 6 bases outside the gene matches. Looked up from germline, CDR1 is SGDLS and CDR2 is YYNGEE.

The chain employs TRBV28 and TRBJ2-1; 9 bases match TRBD2. CDR3 size: 16 residues. From germline, CDR1 is MDHEN and CDR2 SYDVKM. Trimming at V came to 5 bases and at J to 4 bases, leaving 9 bases not matched to a gene. DNA of the CDR3: TGTGCCAGCAGTCAGGGACTAGCCGGACTTTACAATGAGCAGTTCTTC. Residues: CASSQGLAGLYNEQFF.